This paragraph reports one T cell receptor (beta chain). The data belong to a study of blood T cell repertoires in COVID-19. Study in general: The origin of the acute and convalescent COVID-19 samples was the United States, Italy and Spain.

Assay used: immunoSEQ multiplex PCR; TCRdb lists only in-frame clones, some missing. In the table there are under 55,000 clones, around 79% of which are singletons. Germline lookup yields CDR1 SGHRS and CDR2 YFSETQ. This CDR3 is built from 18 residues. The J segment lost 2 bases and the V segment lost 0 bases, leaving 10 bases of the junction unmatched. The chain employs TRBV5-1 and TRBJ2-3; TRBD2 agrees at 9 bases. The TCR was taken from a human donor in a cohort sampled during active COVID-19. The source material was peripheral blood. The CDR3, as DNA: TGCGCCAGCAGCTTGGGACTAGCGGATTTACTTACCACAGATACGCAGTATTTT. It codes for CASSLGLADLLTTDTQYF.